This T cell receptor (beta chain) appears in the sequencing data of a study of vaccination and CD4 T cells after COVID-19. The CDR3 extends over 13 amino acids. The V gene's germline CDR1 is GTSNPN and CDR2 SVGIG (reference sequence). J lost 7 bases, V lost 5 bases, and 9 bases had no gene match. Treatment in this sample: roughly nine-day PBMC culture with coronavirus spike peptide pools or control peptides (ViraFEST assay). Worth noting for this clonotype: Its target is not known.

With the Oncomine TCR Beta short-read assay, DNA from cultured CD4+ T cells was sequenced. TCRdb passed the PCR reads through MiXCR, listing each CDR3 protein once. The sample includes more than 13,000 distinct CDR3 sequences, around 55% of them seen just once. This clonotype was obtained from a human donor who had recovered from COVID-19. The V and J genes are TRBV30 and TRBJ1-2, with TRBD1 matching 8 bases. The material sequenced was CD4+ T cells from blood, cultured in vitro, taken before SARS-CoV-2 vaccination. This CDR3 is CAWAPGQVRGYTF. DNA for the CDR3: TGTGCCTGGGCGCCGGGACAGGTTCGTGGCTACACCTTC.